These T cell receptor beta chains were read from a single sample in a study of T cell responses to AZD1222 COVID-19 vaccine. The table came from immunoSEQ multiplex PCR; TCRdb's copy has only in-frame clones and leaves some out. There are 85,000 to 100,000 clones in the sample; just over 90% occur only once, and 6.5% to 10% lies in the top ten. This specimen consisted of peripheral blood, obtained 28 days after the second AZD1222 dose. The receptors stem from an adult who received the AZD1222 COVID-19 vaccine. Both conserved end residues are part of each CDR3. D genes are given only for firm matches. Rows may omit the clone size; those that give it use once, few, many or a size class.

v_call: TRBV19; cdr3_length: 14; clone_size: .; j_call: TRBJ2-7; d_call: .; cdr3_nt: TGTGCCAGTAGTTTAACGAGGCGGTCCTACGAGCAGTACTTC; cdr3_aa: CASSLTRRSYEQYF
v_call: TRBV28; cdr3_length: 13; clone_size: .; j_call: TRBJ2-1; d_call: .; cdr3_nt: TGTGCCAGCAGCCTACAGATTTACAATGAGCAGTTCTTC; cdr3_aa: CASSLQIYNEQFF
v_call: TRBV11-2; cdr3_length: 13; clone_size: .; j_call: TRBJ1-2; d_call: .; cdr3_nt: TGTGCCAGCAGCTTAGACCCAGTTTATGGCTACACCTTC; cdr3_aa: CASSLDPVYGYTF
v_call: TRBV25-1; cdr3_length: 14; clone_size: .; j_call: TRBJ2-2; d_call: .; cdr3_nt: TGTGCCAGCAGTGAATGGGGTAGCACCGGGGAGCTGTTTTTT; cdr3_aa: CASSEWGSTGELFF
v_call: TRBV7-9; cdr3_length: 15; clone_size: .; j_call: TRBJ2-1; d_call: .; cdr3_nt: TGTGCCAGCAGCTTAAGGACCCACTCCTACAATGAGCAGTTCTTC; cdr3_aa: CASSLRTHSYNEQFF
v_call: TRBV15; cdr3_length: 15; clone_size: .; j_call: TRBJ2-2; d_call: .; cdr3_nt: TGTGCCACCAGCAGAGACAGGGTTTTGACCGGGGAGCTGTTTTTT; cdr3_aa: CATSRDRVLTGELFF
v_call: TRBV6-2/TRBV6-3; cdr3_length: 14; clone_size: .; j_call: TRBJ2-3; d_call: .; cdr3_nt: TGTGCCAGCAGTTACACCTTACACGCAGATACGCAGTATTTT; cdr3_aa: CASSYTLHADTQYF
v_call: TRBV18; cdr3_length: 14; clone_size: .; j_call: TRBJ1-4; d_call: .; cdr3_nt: TGTGCCAGCTCCCCACAGGGAGCTAATGAAAAACTGTTTTTT; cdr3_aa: CASSPQGANEKLFF
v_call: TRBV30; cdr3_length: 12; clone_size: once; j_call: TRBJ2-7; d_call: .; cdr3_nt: TGTGCCTGGAGCAAAACTAGCACCGAGCAGTACTTC; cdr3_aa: CAWSKTSTEQYF
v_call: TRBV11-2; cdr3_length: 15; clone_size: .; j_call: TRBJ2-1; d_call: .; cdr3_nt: TGTGCCAGCAGCCGTCCGACTAGCTCCTACAATGAGCAGTTCTTC; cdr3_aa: CASSRPTSSYNEQFF
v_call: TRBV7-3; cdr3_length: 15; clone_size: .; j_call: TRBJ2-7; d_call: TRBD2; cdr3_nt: TGTGCCAGCAGCTTTGGAGCGGGAGGGTCCTACGAGCAGTACTTC; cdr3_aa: CASSFGAGGSYEQYF
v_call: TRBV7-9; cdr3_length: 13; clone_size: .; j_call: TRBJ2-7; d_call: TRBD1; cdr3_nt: TGTGCCAGCAGCTTAACAGGGGCCAGAGAGCAGTACTTC; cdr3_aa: CASSLTGAREQYF
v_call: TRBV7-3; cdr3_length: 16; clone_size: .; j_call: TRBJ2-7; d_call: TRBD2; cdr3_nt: TGTGCCAGCAGCCCGACCGGGACTAGCGGGACCTACGAGCAGTACTTC; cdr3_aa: CASSPTGTSGTYEQYF
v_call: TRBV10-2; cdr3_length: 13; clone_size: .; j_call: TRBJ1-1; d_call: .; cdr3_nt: TGCGCCAGCACCAGGTCGGGGGCGGCTGAAGCTTTCTTT; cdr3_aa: CASTRSGAAEAFF
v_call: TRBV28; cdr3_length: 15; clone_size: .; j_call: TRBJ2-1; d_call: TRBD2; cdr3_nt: TGTGCCAGCAGTTCGTCCGGACTAGCGTTGGATGAGCAGTTCTTC; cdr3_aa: CASSSSGLALDEQFF
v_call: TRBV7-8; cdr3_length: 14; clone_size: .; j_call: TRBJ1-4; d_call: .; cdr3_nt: TGTGCCAGCAGCTTAGGACGGCTCAATGAAAAACTGTTTTTT; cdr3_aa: CASSLGRLNEKLFF
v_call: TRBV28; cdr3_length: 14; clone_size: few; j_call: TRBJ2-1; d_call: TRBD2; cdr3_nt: TGTGCCAGCAGCTACGGGACTAACTACAATGAGCAGTTCTTC; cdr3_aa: CASSYGTNYNEQFF
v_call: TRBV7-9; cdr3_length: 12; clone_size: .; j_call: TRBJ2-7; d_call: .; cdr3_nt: TGTGCCAGCAGCGGCCAGGGAGGTGAGCAGTACTTC; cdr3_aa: CASSGQGGEQYF
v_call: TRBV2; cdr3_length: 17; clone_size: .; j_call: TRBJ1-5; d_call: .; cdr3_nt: TGTGCCAGCAGTGAAGGAGGGGCTCCGTATAGCAATCAGCCCCAGCATTTT; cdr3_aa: CASSEGGAPYSNQPQHF
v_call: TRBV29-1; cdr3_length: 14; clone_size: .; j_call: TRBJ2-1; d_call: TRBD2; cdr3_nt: TGCAGCGCAGCTAGCGGGAGCTGGGGGAATGAGCAGTTCTTC; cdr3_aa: CSAASGSWGNEQFF
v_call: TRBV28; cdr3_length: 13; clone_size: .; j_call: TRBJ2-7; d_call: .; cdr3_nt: TGTGCCAGCAGTTTCGGGAAAACCTACGAGCAGTACTTC; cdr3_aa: CASSFGKTYEQYF
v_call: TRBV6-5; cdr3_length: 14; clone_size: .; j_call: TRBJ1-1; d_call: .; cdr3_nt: TGTGCCAGCAGTACACCTCGGCAAGGGGGTGAAGCTTTCTTT; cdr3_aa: CASSTPRQGGEAFF
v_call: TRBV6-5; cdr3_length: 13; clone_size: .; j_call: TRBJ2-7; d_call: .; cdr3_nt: TGTGCCAGCAGTTACACAGGGAACTACGAGCAGTACTTC; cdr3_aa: CASSYTGNYEQYF
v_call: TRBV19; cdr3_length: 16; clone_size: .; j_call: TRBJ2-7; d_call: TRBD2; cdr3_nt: TGTGCCAGTAGTACAATAGCGGGCCAAACAAAGAACGAGCAGTACTTC; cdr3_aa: CASSTIAGQTKNEQYF
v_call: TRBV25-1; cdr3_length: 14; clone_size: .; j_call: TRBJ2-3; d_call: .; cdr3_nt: TGTGCCAGCAGTGAATGGAGCTTGACAGATACGCAGTATTTT; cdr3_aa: CASSEWSLTDTQYF
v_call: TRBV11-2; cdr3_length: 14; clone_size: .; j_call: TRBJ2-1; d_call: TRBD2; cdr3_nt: TGTGCCAGCAGCTTAGGCTCGGGGGGCAATGAGCAGTTCTTC; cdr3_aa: CASSLGSGGNEQFF
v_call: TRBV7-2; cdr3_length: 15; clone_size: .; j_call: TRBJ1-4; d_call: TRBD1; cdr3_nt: TGTGCCAGCAGCCCAAGGACAGGCTATGGAGAAAAACTGTTTTTT; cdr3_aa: CASSPRTGYGEKLFF
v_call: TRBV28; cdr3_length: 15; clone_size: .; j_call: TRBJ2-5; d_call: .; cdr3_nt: TGTGCCAGCAGTTTAAGATACAGGGCCCAAGAGACCCAGTACTTC; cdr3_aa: CASSLRYRAQETQYF
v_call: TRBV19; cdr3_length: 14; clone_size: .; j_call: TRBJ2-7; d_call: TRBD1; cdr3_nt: TGTGCCAGTAGTATTGGGGACAGAGCCTACGAGCAGTACTTC; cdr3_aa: CASSIGDRAYEQYF
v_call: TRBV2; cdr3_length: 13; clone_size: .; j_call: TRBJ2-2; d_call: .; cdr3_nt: TGTGCCAGCAAGGGCCAGGGCACCGGGGAGCTGTTTTTT; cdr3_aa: CASKGQGTGELFF
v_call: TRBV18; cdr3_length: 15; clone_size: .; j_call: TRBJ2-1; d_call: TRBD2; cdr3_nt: TGTGCCAGCTCACCACTAGCGGGAGAGTCTAATGAGCAGTTCTTC; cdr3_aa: CASSPLAGESNEQFF
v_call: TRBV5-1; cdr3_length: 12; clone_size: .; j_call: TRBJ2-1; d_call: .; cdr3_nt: TGCGCCAGCAGGGACACCTACAATGAGCAGTTCTTC; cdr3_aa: CASRDTYNEQFF
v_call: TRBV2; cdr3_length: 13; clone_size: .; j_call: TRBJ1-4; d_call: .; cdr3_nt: TGTGCCAGCAGTGTCGAACGCTACGGGGCTCTGTTTTTT; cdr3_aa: CASSVERYGALFF
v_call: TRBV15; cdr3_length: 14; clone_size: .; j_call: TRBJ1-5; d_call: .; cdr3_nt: TGTGCCACCAGCTTGGTCAGGGGCAATCAGCCCCAGCATTTT; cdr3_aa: CATSLVRGNQPQHF
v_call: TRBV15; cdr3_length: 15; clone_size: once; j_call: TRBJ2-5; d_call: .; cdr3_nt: TGTGCCACCAGCAGACCGACCCGAGGAGAAGAGACCCAGTACTTC; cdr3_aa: CATSRPTRGEETQYF
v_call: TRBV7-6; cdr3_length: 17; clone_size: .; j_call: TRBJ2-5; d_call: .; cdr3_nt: TGTGCCAGCAGCTTAGGTCCCCTGGGGGTGGTCCAAGAGACCCAGTACTTC; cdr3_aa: CASSLGPLGVVQETQYF
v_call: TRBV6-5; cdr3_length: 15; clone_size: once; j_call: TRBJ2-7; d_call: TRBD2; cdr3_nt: TGTGCCAGCAGCACTGGGATAGCGGGGGCCTACGAGCAGTACTTC; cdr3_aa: CASSTGIAGAYEQYF
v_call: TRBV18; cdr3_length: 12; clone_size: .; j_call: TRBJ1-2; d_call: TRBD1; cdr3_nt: TGTGCCAGCTCGCAGGGGGAGGATGGCTACACCTTC; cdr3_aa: CASSQGEDGYTF
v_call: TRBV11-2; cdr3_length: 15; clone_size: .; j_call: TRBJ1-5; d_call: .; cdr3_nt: TGTGCCAGCAGCTTAAGCGGACATAGCAATCAGCCCCAGCATTTT; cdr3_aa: CASSLSGHSNQPQHF
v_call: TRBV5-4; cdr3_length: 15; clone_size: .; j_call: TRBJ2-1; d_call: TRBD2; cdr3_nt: TGTGCCAGCAGCCTGGTGGCAGCGGGAGGGGGTGAGCAGTTCTTC; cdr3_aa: CASSLVAAGGGEQFF
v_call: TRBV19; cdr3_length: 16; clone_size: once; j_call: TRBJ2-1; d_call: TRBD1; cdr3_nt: TGTGCCAGTAGTATAGGGGGGACAGGGGCCTACAATGAGCAGTTCTTC; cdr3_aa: CASSIGGTGAYNEQFF
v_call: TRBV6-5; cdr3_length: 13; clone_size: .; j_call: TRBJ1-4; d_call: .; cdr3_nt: TGTGCCAGCTCTTTTCCAACTAATGAAAAACTGTTTTTT; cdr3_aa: CASSFPTNEKLFF
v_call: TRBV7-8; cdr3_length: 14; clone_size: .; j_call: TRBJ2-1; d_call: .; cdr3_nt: TGTGCCAGCAGCCAGGCCCAGCTAAGGGATGAGCAGTTCTTC; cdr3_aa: CASSQAQLRDEQFF
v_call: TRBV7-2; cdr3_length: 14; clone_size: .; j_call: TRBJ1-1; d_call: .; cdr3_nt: TGTGCCAGCAGCGAGGGGGGGACGGGCACTGAAGCTTTCTTT; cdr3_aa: CASSEGGTGTEAFF
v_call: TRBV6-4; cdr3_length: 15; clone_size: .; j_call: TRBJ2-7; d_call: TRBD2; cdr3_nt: TGTGCCAGCAGTCGACTAGCGGGAGACCCGTACGAGCAGTACTTC; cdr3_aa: CASSRLAGDPYEQYF
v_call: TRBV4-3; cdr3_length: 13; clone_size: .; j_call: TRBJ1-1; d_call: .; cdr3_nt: TGCGCCAGCAGCCAAGGACAGAACACTGAAGCTTTCTTT; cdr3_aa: CASSQGQNTEAFF
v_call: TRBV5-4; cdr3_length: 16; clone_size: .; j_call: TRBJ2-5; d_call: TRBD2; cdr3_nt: TGTGCCAGCAGCTTGGGTCTAGCGGGCCTCCAAGAGACCCAGTACTTC; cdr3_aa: CASSLGLAGLQETQYF
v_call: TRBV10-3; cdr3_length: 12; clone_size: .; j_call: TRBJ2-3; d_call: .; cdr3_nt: TGTGCCATCAGTGAGGGGACAGATACGCAGTATTTT; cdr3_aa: CAISEGTDTQYF
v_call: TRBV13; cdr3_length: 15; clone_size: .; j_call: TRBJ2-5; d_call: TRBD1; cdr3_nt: TGTGCCAGCAGCTCCCGGGGACAGGGGGAAGAGACCCAGTACTTC; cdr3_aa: CASSSRGQGEETQYF
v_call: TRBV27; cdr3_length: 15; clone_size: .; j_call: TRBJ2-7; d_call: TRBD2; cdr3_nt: TGTGCCAGCAGTTCAGGACTAGCGGGCGCCTACGAGCAGTACTTC; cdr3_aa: CASSSGLAGAYEQYF
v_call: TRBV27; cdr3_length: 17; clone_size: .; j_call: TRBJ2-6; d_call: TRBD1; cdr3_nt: TGTGCCAGCAGTCGACAGGGATTAGACTCTGGGGCCAACGTCCTGACTTTC; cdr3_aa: CASSRQGLDSGANVLTF
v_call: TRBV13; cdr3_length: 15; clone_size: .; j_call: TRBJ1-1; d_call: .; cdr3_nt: TGTGCCAGCAGCTTGAATCTGGCAATGAACACTGAAGCTTTCTTT; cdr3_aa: CASSLNLAMNTEAFF
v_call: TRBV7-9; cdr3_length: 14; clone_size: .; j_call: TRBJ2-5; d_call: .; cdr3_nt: TGTGCCAGCAGCCCACGGACCGGTTGGGAGACCCAGTACTTC; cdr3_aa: CASSPRTGWETQYF
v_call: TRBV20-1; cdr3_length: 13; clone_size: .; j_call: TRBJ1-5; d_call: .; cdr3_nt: TGCAGTGCTAGTAACACTTATAATCAGCCCCAGCATTTT; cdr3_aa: CSASNTYNQPQHF